The next 11 T cell receptor beta chains were all read from a single sample in a study of cytomegalovirus exposure and HLA in healthy donors. PCR primers comprised 60 Vbeta and 13 Jbeta primers. Libraries were prepared by immunoSEQ multiplex PCR; TCRdb keeps only in-frame clonotypes and omits some of them. The repertoire has roughly 130,000 clones, roughly 80% of them found once; the top ten carry more than 3%. Material for sequencing was PBMCs. The source is a female donor in good health and CMV-seronegative.

This clone was seen only a few times. The chain recombines TRBV5-3 with TRBJ2-4; 7 nucleotides align to TRBD1. TRBV5-3 is reported as an ORF; its role is uncertain. J was trimmed by 0 bases and V by 4 bases; bases with no gene match: 13. This CDR3 is 18 amino acids long. CDR3: CARSPGQEQLLAKNIQYF. The CDR3 nucleotides are TGTGCCAGAAGCCCCGGACAGGAGCAACTCCTAGCCAAAAACATTCAGTACTTC.

The chain employs TRBV7-9 and TRBJ2-7, with TRBD1 matching 8 bases. V lost 3 bases to trimming and J lost 1 base; unmatched junction nucleotides: 5. Per the germline V gene, CDR1 is SEHNR and CDR2 is FQNEAQ (reference sequence). The CDR3 is 15 amino acids. The CDR3: CASSFIRGLSYEQYF. As DNA, the CDR3 is TGTGCCAGCAGCTTCATCAGGGGGCTTTCCTACGAGCAGTACTTC.

V gene TRBV9 combines with J gene TRBJ2-1; the match to TRBD2 covers 12 bases. Germline V CDR1 and CDR2: SGDLS, YYNGEE. Germline trimming cut 3 bases from V and 3 bases from J; bases unmatched to any gene: 1. The CDR3 loop spans 15 amino acids. The DNA of the CDR3 is TGTGCCAGCAGCGCGACTAGCGGGAGCTACAATGAGCAGTTCTTC. Amino acid sequence: CASSATSGSYNEQFF.

The CDR3 sequence is CASSASGTSGNEQFF. CDR3 bases: TGTGCCAGCAGCGCCTCCGGGACTAGCGGAAATGAGCAGTTCTTC. This chain connects TRBV9 to TRBJ2-1, with TRBD2 matching 11 bases. CDR1 is SGDLS, CDR2 YYNGEE, per germline. Germline trimming cut 3 bases from V and 7 bases from J; bases unmatched to any gene: 6. CDR3 length equals 15 residues.

This chain uses TRBV9 with TRBJ2-1; D is possibly TRBD1 (6 bases). The CDR3 has 18 residues. Trimming removed 3 bases at V and 5 bases at J, with 24 bases between. In germline, CDR1 is SGDLS, CDR2 YYNGEE. The DNA for the CDR3 is TGTGCCAGCAGCGACCAGCTCACACAGGGTAGCGTTGACAATGAGCAGTTCTTC. As protein: CASSDQLTQGSVDNEQFF.

The CDR3 loop is CASGIGVSGNTIYF. CDR3 DNA: TGTGCTAGTGGCATAGGGGTGAGCGGAAACACCATATATTTT. The chain carries TRBV12-5 and TRBJ1-3; TRBD1 might be the D (5 bases). The CDR3 has 14 amino acids. Germline V gene data show CDR1 as LGHNT and CDR2 as FRNRAP. V lost 6 bases and J 4 bases, leaving 13 bases between the germline ends.

The chain uses TRBV5-5 and TRBJ2-5, with D possibly being TRBD1 (5 bases). V was pared by 5 bases and J by 4 bases, with 15 bases between. Germline CDR1 SGHKS, CDR2 YYEKEE (reference sequence). This CDR3 contains 14 residues. This CDR3 reads CASSFWTFRETQYF. In DNA, the CDR3 is TGTGCCAGCAGTTTCTGGACATTCCGAGAGACCCAGTACTTC.

This rearrangement joins TRBV7-9 to TRBJ1-4, with D possibly matching TRBD1 (6 bases). Trimming cost V 5 bases and J 12 bases, with 7 bases left between them. CDR3 length: 10 residues. Germline-derived CDR1 and CDR2 are SEHNR and FQNEAQ (reference sequence). CDR3 coding DNA: TGTGCCAGCAGCCCAGGGGAACTGTTTTTT. Translating it yields CASSPGELFF.

The chain has TRBV5-6 and TRBJ2-1; D remains ambiguous. The ends were cut back, 1 base at V and 9 bases at J, with 11 bases in the middle. The germline gives CDR1 SGHDT, CDR2 YYEEEE. CDR3 size: 13 residues. CDR3 DNA sequence: TGTGCCAGCAGCTTGTTCGGTCGAGGTGAGCAGTTCTTC. Amino acids: CASSLFGRGEQFF. The variable domain in full, completed from reference TRBV5-6 and TRBJ2-1, reads DAGVTQSPTHLIKTRGQQVTLRCSPKSGHDTVSWYQQALGQGPQFIFQYYEEEERQRGNFPDRFSGHQFPNYSSELNVNALLLGDSALYLCASSLFGRGEQFFGPGTRLTVL.

The gene calls are TRBV7-2 and TRBJ1-1, with 8 bases that match TRBD1. There are 15 residues in the CDR3. Germline loops: CDR1 SGHTA, CDR2 FQGNSA. V trimming: 1 base; J trimming: 6 bases; junction bases outside the gene matches: 7. The CDR3 spells CASSLVGRGLAEAFF. CDR3 DNA sequence: TGTGCCAGCAGCTTAGTAGGCAGGGGGCTGGCTGAAGCTTTCTTT.

This clone was seen only a few times. The V call is TRBV10-3, the J call TRBJ1-1, with 7 bases aligning to TRBD1. Germline CDR1 and CDR2: ENHRY and SYGVKD. J was trimmed by 0 bases and V by 6 bases; bases with no gene match: 10. The CDR3 consists of 16 residues. In DNA form, the CDR3 reads TGTGCCATCAGGGAAAGACAGGGAAAAATGAACACTGAAGCTTTCTTT. Translated, it gives CAIRERQGKMNTEAFF.